These T cell receptor beta chains were read from a single sample in a study of blood T cell repertoires in COVID-19. Method: immunoSEQ multiplex PCR; TCRdb's copy keeps in-frame clones and lacks some. The sample consists of approximately 260,000 clones, nearly 90% of them appearing once. Specimen: peripheral blood. All receptors derive from a woman aged 55-69 years with COVID-19, enrolled during active disease. Each CDR3 is given with its conserved first and last residue. A D gene is named only where the DNA matches it firmly. Some rows mark clone size as missing; the rest say once, few, many or name a class of expanded clone.

>TRBJ1-6|NA|13|TRBV27|NA
CASSLWGGSPLHF
TGTGCCAGCAGTTTATGGGGGGGATCACCCCTCCACTTT
>TRBJ2-7|NA|14|TRBV7-5|NA
CARSLALLVYEQYF
TGTGCCAGAAGCTTAGCGTTGCTAGTCTACGAGCAGTACTTC
>TRBJ2-3|NA|16|TRBV7-6|NA
CASSRGQHSGGHTQYF
TGTGCCAGCAGCCGGGGACAGCATAGCGGCGGTCATACGCAGTATTTT
>TRBJ1-1|NA|15|TRBV19|TRBD1
CASSIQGAMGTEAFF
TGTGCCAGTAGTATACAGGGGGCGATGGGCACTGAAGCTTTCTTT
>TRBJ2-7|once|12|TRBV29-1|TRBD1
CSVWDSTYEQYF
TGCAGCGTATGGGACAGTACTTACGAGCAGTACTTC
>TRBJ2-3|NA|15|TRBV3-1/TRBV3-2|NA
CASSPPGSHTDTQYF
TGTGCCAGCAGCCCCCCGGGTAGTCACACAGATACGCAGTATTTT
>TRBJ1-2|once|16|TRBV9|NA
CASSVSDSPFNYGYTF
TGTGCCAGCAGCGTGTCAGACAGCCCGTTTAACTATGGCTACACCTTC
>TRBJ1-2|once|12|TRBV12-3/TRBV12-4|TRBD1
CASSGQGHGYTF
TGTGCCAGCAGCGGACAGGGGCATGGCTACACCTTC
>TRBJ2-4|NA|16|TRBV24-1|NA
CATSDYVQITKNIQYF
TGTGCCACCAGTGATTACGTGCAGATAACCAAAAACATTCAGTACTTC
>TRBJ1-1|NA|14|TRBV7-9|TRBD1
CASSSRQGATEAFF
TGTGCCAGCAGCTCAAGGCAGGGGGCGACTGAAGCTTTCTTT